This TCR beta chain appears in the sequencing data of a study of control samples from healthy donors and cancer patients. The protocol was immunoSEQ multiplex PCR, while the TCRdb copy is restricted to in-frame clones and leaves out a portion. This repertoire shows about 140,000 clones, roughly 94% found once; its top ten account for around 13%. The CDR3 sequence is 13 residues long. Trimming took 4 bases from V and 3 from J, leaving 9 bases between them. Germline V gene sequence: CDR1 GTSNPN, CDR2 SVGIG (reference sequence). The rearrangement uses TRBV30 and TRBJ2-2; possible D gene TRBD2, 6 bases. The receptor was derived from a middle-aged man in good health. The specimen sequenced was blood. CDR3 nucleotide sequence: TGTGCCTGGACGCGGGAAGACACCGGGGAGCTGTTTTTT. It translates to CAWTREDTGELFF.